This T cell receptor beta chain was observed in a study of blood T cell repertoires in COVID-19. About the research overall: The samples span acute and convalescent COVID-19 from the United States, Italy and Spain. In each case, the material was cDNA or gDNA derived from T cells, B-cell-depleted T cells, or PBMCs.

The assay was immunoSEQ multiplex PCR, and TCRdb's table has in-frame clones only and misses some. The data contain 100,000 to 130,000 clones, over 65% of them singletons. CDR3 length: 15 residues. The trim removed 3 bases at V and 4 bases at J, leaving 7 bases unmatched. CDR1 SGHRS and CDR2 YFSETQ come from the germline V gene. This TCR was sampled from a woman between 40 and 50 years old with acute or convalescent COVID-19. Source material: peripheral blood. The rearrangement uses TRBV5-1 and TRBJ1-1; 9 bases are shared with TRBD1. The CDR3 sequence is CASSSTGGSGTEAFF. In DNA form, the CDR3 reads TGCGCCAGCAGCTCGACAGGGGGAAGTGGCACTGAAGCTTTCTTT.